Sequencing of this T cell receptor beta chain was carried out in a study of T-cell reconstitution after alpha-beta-depleted transplantation in children. Preparation of the TCRbeta library was carried out with unique molecular identifiers. In TCRdb, the PCR reads were re-called with MiXCR into one record per CDR3 protein. The sample carries about 400,000 distinct CDR3 sequences, around 16% recorded once. In germline, CDR1 is DFQATT, CDR2 SNEGSKA (reference sequence). This CDR3 region has 13 residues. The V gene end was trimmed by 5 bases and the J gene end by 4 bases; junction bases not matched to a gene: 4.

The receptor's source is a boy under two years old who had a stem cell transplant for Wiskott-Aldrich syndrome, so the T cells may come from the graft donor. The sample in question was PBMCs, mostly from graft donor cells, obtained 360 days after TCRalphabeta/CD19-depleted stem cell transplant. The V call is TRBV20-1, the J call TRBJ2-4; the match to TRBD2 covers 8 bases. The CDR3 nucleotides are TGCAGTGCTCTGCGGGGGGCAAAAAACATTCAGTACTTC. Amino acids: CSALRGAKNIQYF.